The entry below gives a single TCR beta chain sequence along with its context. Its antigen is undetermined. Additional DNA sequences in this sample encode the identical CDR3. Germline lookup yields CDR1 LGHNA and CDR2 YSLEER. Trimming took off 0 bases at V and 1 base at J, with 3 bases between the two ends. The CDR3 runs 13 residues. The study reverse transcribed the entire isolated RNA, so it sequenced expressed TCRB transcripts. Assay used: immunoSEQ multiplex PCR; TCRdb lists only in-frame clones, some missing. This table has hundreds of thousands of clones, roughly 8% appearing once. The sample comes from a study of beta chain features in type 1 diabetes. Study-wide results and limits: Compared to healthy donors, patients appeared to have naive, central memory and Treg TCRB repertoires that were more alike. Fewer insertions but more deletions were seen at VDJ junctions in type 1 diabetes patients.

The clonotype was recovered from a young woman in good health. Sequenced material: central memory CD4+ T cells from blood. This rearrangement joins TRBV4-3 to TRBJ1-1; D uncertain. CDR3 sequence: CASSQDPNTEAFF. CDR3 nucleotides: TGCGCCAGCAGCCAAGATCCGAACACTGAAGCTTTCTTT.